This T cell receptor (beta chain) was sequenced in a study of vaccination effects on CD4 cells after COVID-19. The ViraFEST assay expanded antigen-specific CD4+ T cells with viral peptide pools before sequencing. Cultured cells yielded isolated CD4+ T cells after 10 days. Sometime from March through December 2020, the person acquired a SARS-CoV-2 infection that PCR confirmed. Sequencing was performed with immunoSEQ multiplex PCR; in TCRdb, only in-frame clones are kept and a portion is missing. The data hold 25,000 to 35,000 clones, with 72% observed a single time. CDR3 length: 13 residues. V gave up 4 bases and J gave up 1 base, with 9 bases separating them. Looked up from germline, CDR1 is SGHNT and CDR2 is YYREEE (reference sequence). With regard to this clone: The target antigen is unknown.

The chain uses TRBV5-4 and TRBJ2-7; D call uncertain. The material sequenced was CD4+ T cells from PBMCs cultured with a peptide pool, taken before COVID-19 vaccination. This receptor was obtained from a human donor who had a prior SARS-CoV-2 infection. The CDR3 DNA reads as TGTGCCAGCAGCCACTTGGGATCCTACGAGCAGTACTTC. Protein sequence: CASSHLGSYEQYF. Drawing the rest from reference TRBV5-4 and TRBJ2-7, the complete variable domain is ETGVTQSPTHLIKTRGQQVTLRCSSQSGHNTVSWYQQALGQGPQFIFQYYREEENGRGNFPPRFSGLQFPNYSSELNVNALELDDSALYLCASSHLGSYEQYFGPGTRLTVT.